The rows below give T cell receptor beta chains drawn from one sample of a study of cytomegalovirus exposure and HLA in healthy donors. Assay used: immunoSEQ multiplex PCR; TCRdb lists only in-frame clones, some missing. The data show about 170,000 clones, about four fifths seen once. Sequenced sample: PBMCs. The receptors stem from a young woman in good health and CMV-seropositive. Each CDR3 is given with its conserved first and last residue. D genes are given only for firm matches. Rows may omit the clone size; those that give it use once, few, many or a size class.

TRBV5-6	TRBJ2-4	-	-	CASSLVRVGNIQYF	TGTGCCAGCAGCTTGGTTCGGGTCGGGAACATTCAGTACTTC
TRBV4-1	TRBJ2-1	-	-	CASSQVPRAGYNEQFF	TGCGCCAGCAGCCAAGTTCCGCGGGCCGGATACAATGAGCAGTTCTTC
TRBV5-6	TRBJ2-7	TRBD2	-	CASRRREGAGAEQYF	TGTGCCAGCAGACGTCGGGAGGGAGCGGGGGCCGAGCAGTACTTC
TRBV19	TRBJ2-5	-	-	CASSIPGLQETQYF	TGTGCCAGTAGTATTCCGGGACTGCAAGAGACCCAGTACTTC
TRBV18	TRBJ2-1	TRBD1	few	CASSRSMTGQSYNEQFF	TGTGCCAGCTCACGTTCAATGACAGGGCAGAGTTACAATGAGCAGTTCTTC
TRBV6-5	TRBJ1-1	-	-	CASRPPRGKNTEAFF	TGTGCCAGCAGACCCCCAAGGGGGAAAAATACTGAAGCTTTCTTT
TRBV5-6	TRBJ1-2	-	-	CASSLDGYGYTF	TGTGCCAGCAGCTTGGACGGCTATGGCTACACCTTC
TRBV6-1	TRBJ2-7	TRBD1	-	CASSEAGQSYEQYF	TGTGCCAGCAGTGAAGCGGGACAGTCCTACGAGCAGTACTTC
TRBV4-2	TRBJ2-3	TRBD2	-	CASSQFRGLAISTNTQYF	TGTGCCAGCAGCCAATTCAGGGGACTAGCAATCTCGACTAATACGCAGTATTTT
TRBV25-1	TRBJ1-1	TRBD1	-	CASSGRTGGNAFF	TGTGCCAGCAGTGGGAGGACAGGGGGGAACGCTTTCTTT
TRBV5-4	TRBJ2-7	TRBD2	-	CASSPRTSGGHEQYF	TGTGCCAGCAGCCCACGGACTAGCGGGGGGCACGAGCAGTACTTC
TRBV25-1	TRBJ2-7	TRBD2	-	CASNQAGGQYF	TGTGCCAGCAACCAGGCGGGGGGGCAGTACTTC
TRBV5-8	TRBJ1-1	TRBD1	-	CASTRRDREAAFF	TGTGCCAGCACCCGAAGGGACAGGGAGGCGGCTTTCTTT
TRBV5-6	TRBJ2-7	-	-	CASSLGGAEQYF	TGTGCCAGCAGCTTGGGGGGAGCCGAGCAGTACTTC
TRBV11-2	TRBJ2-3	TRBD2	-	CASSRLGGGTDTQYF	TGTGCCAGCAGCCGACTGGGCGGGGGGACAGATACGCAGTATTTT
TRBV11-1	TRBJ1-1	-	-	CASRVRESTEAFF	TGTGCCAGCAGGGTGCGGGAGTCCACTGAAGCTTTCTTT
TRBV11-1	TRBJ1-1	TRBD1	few	CASSRLTGSNTEAFF	TGTGCCAGCAGCCGGTTGACAGGGTCGAACACTGAAGCTTTCTTT
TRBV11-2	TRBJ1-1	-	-	CASSFLTMNTEAFF	TGTGCCAGCAGCTTCCTAACCATGAACACTGAAGCTTTCTTT
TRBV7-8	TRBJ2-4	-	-	CASSLGGRNIQYF	TGTGCCAGCAGCCTCGGGGGACGGAACATTCAGTACTTC
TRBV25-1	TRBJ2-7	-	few	CASSDLDVYEQYF	TGTGCCAGCAGTGATTTAGATGTCTACGAGCAGTACTTC
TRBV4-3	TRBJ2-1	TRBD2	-	CASSQGRGGYNEQFF	TGCGCCAGCAGCCAAGGACGGGGGGGTTACAATGAGCAGTTCTTC
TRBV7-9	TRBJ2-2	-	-	CASSPRLVPELSTGELFF	TGTGCCAGCAGCCCTAGACTAGTCCCCGAACTGAGCACCGGGGAGCTGTTTTTT
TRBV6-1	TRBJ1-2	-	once	CASRNYRVRAGGYTF	TGTGCCAGCAGAAACTACAGGGTAAGGGCCGGCGGCTACACCTTC
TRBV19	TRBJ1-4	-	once	CASSIALTGYGEKLFF	TGTGCCAGTAGTATAGCCCTTACAGGGTATGGTGAAAAACTGTTTTTT
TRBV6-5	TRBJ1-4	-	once	CASSYGWGGDEKLFF	TGTGCCAGCAGTTACGGGTGGGGGGGTGATGAAAAACTGTTTTTT
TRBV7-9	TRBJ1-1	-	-	CASSPRARGTEAFF	TGTGCCAGCAGCCCCCGGGCAAGGGGTACTGAAGCTTTCTTT
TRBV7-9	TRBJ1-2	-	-	CASSSRGGNYGYTF	TGTGCCAGCAGCTCCCGGGGAGGTAACTATGGCTACACCTTC
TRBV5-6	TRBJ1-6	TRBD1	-	CASSFGTGENSPLHF	TGTGCCAGCAGCTTCGGGACAGGGGAGAATTCACCCCTCCACTTT
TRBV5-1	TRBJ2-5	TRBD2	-	CASSSSGGAAETQYF	TGCGCCAGCAGCTCTAGCGGGGGGGCTGCAGAGACCCAGTACTTC
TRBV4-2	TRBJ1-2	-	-	CASSQDRGNYGYTF	TGTGCCAGCAGCCAAGACCGGGGGAACTATGGCTACACCTTC
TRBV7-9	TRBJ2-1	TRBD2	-	CASSPPRLAGGYNEQFF	TGTGCCAGCAGCCCTCCTAGACTAGCGGGGGGTTACAATGAGCAGTTCTTC
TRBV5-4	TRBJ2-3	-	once	CASVGTDENTQYF	TGTGCCAGCGTAGGAACAGACGAGAACACGCAGTATTTT
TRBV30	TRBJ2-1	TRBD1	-	CAWIRHTTGDNEQFF	TGTGCCTGGATACGCCACACTACAGGGGACAATGAGCAGTTCTTC
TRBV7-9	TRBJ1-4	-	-	CSSTFLNLGGEWGEKLFF	TGTTCCAGCACCTTTCTAAACCTTGGGGGGGAGTGGGGTGAAAAACTGTTTTTT